The clone carrying this T cell receptor beta chain came up many times. Read data end 3 residues before the CDR3 end; the end is taken from the germline J gene. This record belongs to a study of T cell clonality in common variable immunodeficiency. Sequencing used immunoSEQ multiplex PCR; TCRdb keeps in-frame clones, though not all of them. In total the sample includes 35,000 to 50,000 clones, none of them seen once. The germline gives CDR1 SQVTM, CDR2 ANQGSEA. The CDR3 loop spans 13 amino acids. Between the trimmed V and J ends, which lost 8 bases and 3 bases, there was a span of 16 bases. This clonotype was sampled from a person aged 18 to 70 in good health. The chain employs TRBV29-1 and TRBJ1-1; D perhaps matches TRBD1 (5 bases). The sequencing sample was made of peripheral blood mononuclear cells. The covered CDR3 bases are TGCAGCATCGCCGGGGGGGAGGACACTGAA. Amino acids: CSIAGGEDTE. In full, the CDR3 reads CSIAGGEDTEAFF.